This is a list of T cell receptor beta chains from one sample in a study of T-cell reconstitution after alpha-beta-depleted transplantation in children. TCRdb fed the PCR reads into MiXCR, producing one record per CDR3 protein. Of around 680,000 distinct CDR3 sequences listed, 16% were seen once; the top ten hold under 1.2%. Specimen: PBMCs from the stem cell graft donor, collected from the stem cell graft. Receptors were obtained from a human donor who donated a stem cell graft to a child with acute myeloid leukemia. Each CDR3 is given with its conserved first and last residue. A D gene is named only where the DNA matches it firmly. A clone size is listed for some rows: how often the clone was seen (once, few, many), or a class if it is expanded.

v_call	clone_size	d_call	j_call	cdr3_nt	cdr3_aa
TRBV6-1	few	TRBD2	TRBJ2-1	TGTGCCAGCAGGACGGGGGGGCCTAATGAGCAGTTCTTC	CASRTGGPNEQFF
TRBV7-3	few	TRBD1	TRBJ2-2	TGTGCCAGCAGCTTAACAGGGGGCAACGGGGAGCTGTTTTTT	CASSLTGGNGELFF
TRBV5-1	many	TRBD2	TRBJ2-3	TGCGCCAGCAGTCCAGGGACTAGCGGACGCACAGATACGCAGTATTTT	CASSPGTSGRTDTQYF
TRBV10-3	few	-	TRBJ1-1	TGTGCCATGGGCCCATCTGGGGACACTGAAGCTTTCTTT	CAMGPSGDTEAFF
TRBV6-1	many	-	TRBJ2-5	TGTGCCAGCAGTGAATCGGGGACCCGAAACACATACTTC	CASSESGTRNTYF
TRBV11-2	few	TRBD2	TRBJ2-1	TGTGCCAGCAGCTCCGCCGCCACTAGCGGGGGGATCTACAATGAGCAGTTCTTC	CASSSAATSGGIYNEQFF
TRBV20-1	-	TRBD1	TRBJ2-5	TGCAGTGCTCCCGGACAGGTTCAAGAGACCCAGTACTTC	CSAPGQVQETQYF
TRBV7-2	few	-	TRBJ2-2	TGTGCCAGCAGCTTAGGGCCGGGGCAGGGAACCGGGGAGCTGTTTTTT	CASSLGPGQGTGELFF
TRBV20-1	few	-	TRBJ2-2	TGCAGTGCGGGTCTGGCGAACACCGGGGAGCTGTTTTTT	CSAGLANTGELFF
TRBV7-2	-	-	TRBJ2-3	TGTGCCAGCAGCTTAAACTCTGCAGATACGCAGTATTTT	CASSLNSADTQYF
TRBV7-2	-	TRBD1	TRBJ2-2	TGTGCCAGCAGCTTAGCAAAGGGGGCCGCCGGGGAGCTGTTTTTT	CASSLAKGAAGELFF
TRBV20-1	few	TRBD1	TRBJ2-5	TGCAGTGCTAGAGGTGCCGTAGCGACAGGGGATCAAGAGACCCAGTACTTC	CSARGAVATGDQETQYF
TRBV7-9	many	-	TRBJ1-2	TGTGCCAGCAGCTTAGGAGGGGACGGCTACACCTTC	CASSLGGDGYTF
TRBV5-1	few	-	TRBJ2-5	TGCGCCAGCAGCGGGTCCCTAGAGGCTTACCAAGAGACCCAGTACTTC	CASSGSLEAYQETQYF
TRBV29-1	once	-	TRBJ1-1	TGCAGCGTTGAGGGCAGTCTCAACACTGAAGCTTTCTTT	CSVEGSLNTEAFF
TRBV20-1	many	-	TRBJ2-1	TGCAGTGCTAGTGAGGGGCCCGGAGACAATGAGCAGTTCTTC	CSASEGPGDNEQFF
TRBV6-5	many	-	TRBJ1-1	TGTGCCAGCAGTTCCCTTGGGGGGGAGGCTAGGAACACTGAAGCTTTCTTT	CASSSLGGEARNTEAFF
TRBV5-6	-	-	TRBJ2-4	TGTGCCAGCAGCTATTATTCAGGGGGGACCAAAAACATTCAGTACTTC	CASSYYSGGTKNIQYF
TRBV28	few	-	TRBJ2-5	TGTGCCACCTGCTCTCGACAGGCCCCTCAAGAGACCCAGTACTTC	CATCSRQAPQETQYF
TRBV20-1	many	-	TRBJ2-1	TGCAGTGCTAGAGTAGGGGGTCAGGTACTAAGAGCGGAGCAGTTCTTC	CSARVGGQVLRAEQFF
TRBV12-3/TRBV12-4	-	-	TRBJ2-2	TGTGCCAGCAGTCAGACTCAAACCGGGGAGCTGTTTTTT	CASSQTQTGELFF
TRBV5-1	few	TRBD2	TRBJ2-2	TGCGCCAGCAGCTTCCCCGCGGGGGGCGACACCGGGGAGCTGTTTTTT	CASSFPAGGDTGELFF
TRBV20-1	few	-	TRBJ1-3	TGCAGTGCTAGGGTGTTGAACACCATATATTTT	CSARVLNTIYF
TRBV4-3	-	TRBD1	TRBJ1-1	TGCGCCAGCAGCCAAGAAGGACAGGGTGGCCGGGGGGGTACTGAAGCTTTCTTT	CASSQEGQGGRGGTEAFF
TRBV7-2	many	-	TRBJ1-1	TGTGCCAGCAGCCGACTTGGAGGGGGAGGGACTGAAGCTTTCTTT	CASSRLGGGGTEAFF
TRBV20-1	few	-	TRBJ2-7	TGCAGTGCTAGAGATCGGAGCGTTGGGTACGAGCAGTACTTC	CSARDRSVGYEQYF
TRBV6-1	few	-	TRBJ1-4	TGTGCCAGCAGTAGAAAAACAGGGTCAACTAATGAAAAACTGTTTTTT	CASSRKTGSTNEKLFF
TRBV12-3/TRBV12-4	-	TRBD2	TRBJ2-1	TGTGCCAGCAGTTCGAACGGGGGGGCCTACAATGAGCAGTTCTTC	CASSSNGGAYNEQFF
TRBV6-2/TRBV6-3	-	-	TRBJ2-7	TGTGCCAGCAGTACGTTGGGGACCTCTACCTACGAGCAGTACTTC	CASSTLGTSTYEQYF
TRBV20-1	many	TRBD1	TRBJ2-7	TGCAGTGCCTCCGGGACAGGGGAATCCTACGAGCAGTACTTC	CSASGTGESYEQYF
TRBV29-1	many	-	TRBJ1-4	TGCAGCGGCAAGACAACTAATGAAAAACTGTTTTTT	CSGKTTNEKLFF
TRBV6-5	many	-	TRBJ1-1	TGTGCCAGCAGTTACCGGACGGGGATGAACACTGAAGCTTTCTTT	CASSYRTGMNTEAFF
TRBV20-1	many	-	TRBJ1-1	TGCAGTGCAGGGACTTCTCGTGAGGCTTTCTTT	CSAGTSREAFF
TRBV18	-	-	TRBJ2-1	TGTGCCAGCTCACCACCGTCCAGCAACCATGAGCAGTTCTTC	CASSPPSSNHEQFF
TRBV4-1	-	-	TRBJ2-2	TGCGCCAGCAGCCAAGATCGCGCGGGGCTATCTCGTATTGGGGAGCTGTTTTTT	CASSQDRAGLSRIGELFF
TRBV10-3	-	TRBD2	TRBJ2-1	TGTGCCATCAGCCTCAAGGGCGGGGGACTTAATTACAATGAGCAGTTCTTC	CAISLKGGGLNYNEQFF
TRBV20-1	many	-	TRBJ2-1	TGCAGTGCTAGAGTTGGATACGAGCAGTTCTTC	CSARVGYEQFF
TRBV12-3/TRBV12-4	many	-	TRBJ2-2	TGTGCCAGCAGTTTATTCCGCGGGAACACCGGGGAGCTGTTTTTT	CASSLFRGNTGELFF
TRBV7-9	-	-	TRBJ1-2	TGTGCCAGCAGCTTATCCCTCGAGGTTAACTATGGCTACACCTTC	CASSLSLEVNYGYTF
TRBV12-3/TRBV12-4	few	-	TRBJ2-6	TGTGCCAGCAGTACCCGCACTCGGACTGCATCTGGGGCCAACGTCCTGACTTTC	CASSTRTRTASGANVLTF
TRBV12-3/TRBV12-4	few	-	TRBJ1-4	TGTGCCAGCACCTCCGGGGGAGGACGGGAAGGAGAAAAACTGTTTTTT	CASTSGGGREGEKLFF
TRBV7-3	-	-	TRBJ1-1	TGTGCCAGCAGCTTAAATGGTATGGGGAACACTGAAGCTTTCTTT	CASSLNGMGNTEAFF
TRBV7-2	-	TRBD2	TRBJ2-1	TGTGCCAGCAGCACCGAACTAGCGGGGCTTTACAATGAGCAGTTCTTC	CASSTELAGLYNEQFF
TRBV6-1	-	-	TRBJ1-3	TGTGCCAGCACCCGACAAAACTCTGGAAACACCATATATTTT	CASTRQNSGNTIYF
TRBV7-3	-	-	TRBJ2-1	TGTGCCAGCAGCCTAAAGGGGGGGTACTACAATGAGCAGTTCTTC	CASSLKGGYYNEQFF
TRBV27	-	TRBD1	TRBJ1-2	TGTGCCTCAGGGGGCACCGCCTATGGTAACTATGGCTACACCTTC	CASGGTAYGNYGYTF
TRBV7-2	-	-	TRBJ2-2	TGTGCCAGCAGCTTGATGGGCGGGGAGCTGTTTTTT	CASSLMGGELFF
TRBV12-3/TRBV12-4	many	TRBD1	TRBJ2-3	TGTGCCAGCAACCTGGACAGGGGGCGCACAGATACGCAGTATTTT	CASNLDRGRTDTQYF
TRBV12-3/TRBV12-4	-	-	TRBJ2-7	TGTGCCAGCAGTTTGCAACTAGTCTACGAGCAGTACTTC	CASSLQLVYEQYF
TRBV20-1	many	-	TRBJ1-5	TGCAGTGCTAGAGATCGGGGGATTCGAAATCAGCCCCAGCATTTT	CSARDRGIRNQPQHF
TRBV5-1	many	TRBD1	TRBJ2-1	TGCGCCAGCAGCTTGGATCGCCGGGACTTCCTTTGGACAGGGGCGGCCTCAGGGTTCTTC	CASSLDRRDFLWTGAASGFF